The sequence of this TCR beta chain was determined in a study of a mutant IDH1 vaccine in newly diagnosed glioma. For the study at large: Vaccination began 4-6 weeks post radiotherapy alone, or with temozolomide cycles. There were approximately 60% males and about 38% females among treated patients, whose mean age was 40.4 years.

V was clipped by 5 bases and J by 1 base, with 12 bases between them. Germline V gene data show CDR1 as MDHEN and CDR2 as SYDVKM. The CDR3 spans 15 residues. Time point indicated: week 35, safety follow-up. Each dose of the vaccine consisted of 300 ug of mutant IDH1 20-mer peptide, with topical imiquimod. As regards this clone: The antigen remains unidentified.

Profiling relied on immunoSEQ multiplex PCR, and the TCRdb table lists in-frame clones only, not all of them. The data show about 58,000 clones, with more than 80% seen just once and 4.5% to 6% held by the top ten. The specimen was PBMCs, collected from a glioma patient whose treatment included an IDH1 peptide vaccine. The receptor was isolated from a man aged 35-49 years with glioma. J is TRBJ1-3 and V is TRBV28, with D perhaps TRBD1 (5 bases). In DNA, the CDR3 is TGTGCCAGCAGTCTCCCGGGACTATCTGGAAACACCATATATTTT. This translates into CASSLPGLSGNTIYF.